Below are 26 T cell receptor beta chains sequenced from a single sample in a study of cytomegalovirus exposure and HLA in healthy donors. Vbeta (60) and Jbeta (13) primers were used in the PCR. Data came from immunoSEQ multiplex PCR; TCRdb stores just in-frame clones and leaves some out. The sample includes fewer than 120,000 clones, 79% seen only once; the top ten take 5.5% to 7%. What was sequenced was PBMCs. Receptors originate from a man aged 25 to 45 in good health and CMV-seropositive.

The chain carries TRBV7-9 and TRBJ1-4, with 9 bases lining up with TRBD1. This CDR3 contains 16 residues. Germline trimming cut 0 bases from V and 4 bases from J; bases unmatched to any gene: 3. Germline V gene data show CDR1 as SEHNR and CDR2 as FQNEAQ (reference sequence). The CDR3 coding sequence is TGTGCCAGCAGCTTAGCACAGGGGGCCAATAATGAAAAACTGTTTTTT. Its protein product is CASSLAQGANNEKLFF.

This sequence joins TRBV7-3 and TRBJ2-5; 8 positions agree with TRBD2. This CDR3 comprises 15 residues. Trimming cost V 4 bases and J 4 bases; bases outside gene matches: 8. Germline V lookup: CDR1 SGHTA, CDR2 FQGTGA. In nucleotides, the CDR3 is TGTGCCAGCAGCTCTATAGGGACTAGGGGAGAGACCCAGTACTTC. Its translation: CASSSIGTRGETQYF.

This rearrangement joins TRBV6-6 to TRBJ1-2; 8 bases are a match to TRBD1. CDR1 MNHNY and CDR2 SVGAGI come from the germline V gene (reference sequence). The CDR3 totals 15 residues. Trimming at V came to 6 bases and at J to 5 bases, leaving 11 bases not matched to a gene. This CDR3 is CASSPPGQGRYGYTF. The DNA of the CDR3 is TGTGCCAGCAGCCCACCCGGACAGGGTCGGTATGGCTACACCTTC.

V gene TRBV27 combines with J gene TRBJ2-1; 8 bases agree with TRBD1. After removal of 5 bases from V and 3 bases from J, the junction contained 9 bases not matched to a gene. CDR1 is MNHEY, CDR2 SMNVEV, per germline (reference sequence). This CDR3 has 16 amino acids. The CDR3 reads CASSPSSGQVYNEQFF. The CDR3 DNA reads TGTGCCAGCAGTCCTTCTTCGGGACAGGTCTACAATGAGCAGTTCTTC.

This clone was seen only once. V and J are TRBV11-2 and TRBJ1-2, with no clear D. Germline V gives CDR1 SGHAT, CDR2 FQNNGV. The V end lost 3 bases, the J end lost 4 bases, and 9 bases lay between the germline ends. CDR3 length: 13 residues. CDR3 region: CASSFERVYGYTF. CDR3 nucleotide sequence: TGTGCCAGCAGCTTTGAACGCGTCTATGGCTACACCTTC.

This clone occurred a few times. This chain connects TRBV6-6 to TRBJ1-1; D is unclear. This CDR3 is 13 amino acids long. With 0 bases removed from V and 7 bases from J, the gap between germline ends came to 9 bases. Germline CDR1 is MNHNY and CDR2 is SVGAGI (reference sequence). CDR3 loop: CASSYSQEREAFF. CDR3 in DNA: TGTGCCAGCAGTTACTCCCAGGAACGTGAAGCTTTCTTT.

CDR3 protein: CASSRGGFPDTQYF. CDR3 nucleotides: TGTGCCAGCAGCCGCGGGGGGTTCCCAGATACGCAGTATTTT. This sequence joins TRBV27 and TRBJ2-3, with TRBD2 matching over 8 bases. The ends lost 6 bases at V and 4 bases at J; junction bases unmatched: 6. The CDR3 is made up of 14 amino acids. Germline CDR1 is MNHEY and CDR2 is SMNVEV (reference sequence).

The V gene is TRBV6-5, the J gene TRBJ1-1; no clear D gene. V gave up 2 bases and J gave up 1 base, with 5 bases separating them. The CDR3 is 13 residues long. Germline V gene lookup returns CDR1 MNHEY and CDR2 SVGAGI. CDR3 nucleotides: TGTGCCAGCAGTTACCGGTCGAACACTGAAGCTTTCTTT. It codes for CASSYRSNTEAFF.

This clone was counted between two and nine times. The V and J genes are TRBV5-4 and TRBJ2-6, with TRBD1 identical over 7 bases. V shed 4 bases and J 2 bases; nucleotides not matched to a gene: 0. The CDR3 has 14 amino acids. In germline, CDR1 is SGHNT, CDR2 YYREEE (reference sequence). CDR3 sequence (DNA): TGTGCCAGCAGCACAGGGGCTGGGGCCAACGTCCTGACTTTC. Residues: CASSTGAGANVLTF.

The chain uses TRBV12-5 and TRBJ2-5; D is undetermined. The V and J ends lost 3 bases and 9 bases respectively, with 11 bases between them. The CDR3 covers 12 residues. Per the germline V gene, CDR1 is LGHNT and CDR2 is FRNRAP. The CDR3 DNA sequence: TGTGCTAGTGGTTTTGGGTCGGAGTCCCAGTACTTC. Translating gives CASGFGSESQYF.

A note on this clone: A read error may account for a junction end that differs from germline. The chain is built from TRBV7-9 and TRBJ1-5, with a weak D call TRBD1 (5 bases). This CDR3 spans 12 amino acids. Germline V gene sequence: CDR1 SEHNR, CDR2 FQNEAQ (reference sequence). DNA of the CDR3: TGTTCCAGCAGCTTTCAGGGACAGCCCCAGCATTTT. Translating it yields CSSSFQGQPQHF.

This chain joins TRBV2 and TRBJ1-2, with a possible D match to TRBD1 (5 bases). Germline loops: CDR1 SNHLY, CDR2 FYNNEI. V lost 1 base to trimming and J lost 1 base, with 10 bases between them. CDR3 length: 15 amino acids. The DNA for the CDR3 is TGTGCCAGCAGTGAAGATGTGACAGTTAACTATGGCTACACCTTC. Its translation is CASSEDVTVNYGYTF.

As DNA, the CDR3 is TGTGCCTGGAACTCAATGAACACTGAAGCTTTCTTT. It encodes CAWNSMNTEAFF. The rearrangement uses TRBV30 and TRBJ1-1; D unclear. CDR3 length: 12 amino acids. Trimming shortened V by 4 bases and J by 0 bases, and 6 bases separated the two germline ends. Germline CDR1 GTSNPN, CDR2 SVGIG (reference sequence).

The chain uses TRBV21-1 and TRBJ2-1; the table's D gene call, TRBD1, was not cross checked with the DNA. TRBV21-1 is a documented pseudogene. The CDR3 contains 16 residues. The CDR3 DNA follows: TGTGCCAGCAGCCTTCCCGCGACAGGGGTCTACAATGAGCAGTTCTTC. This codes for CASSLPATGVYNEQFF.

The V call is TRBV5-6, the J call TRBJ2-3; D perhaps matches TRBD2 (6 bases). CDR3 length: 17 amino acids. V was shortened by 4 bases and J by 2 bases, with 20 bases between the two germline ends. Germline loops: CDR1 SGHDT, CDR2 YYEEEE. The CDR3 region is CASSATSFSGYTDTQYF. The CDR3 DNA sequence: TGTGCCAGCAGCGCCACTAGCTTTTCGGGGTACACAGATACGCAGTATTTT.

This clone was picked up a small number of times. In DNA, the CDR3 is TGTGCCAGTAGTATAGGGACAGGGGGCTTTACTGAAGCTTTCTTT. It yields the protein CASSIGTGGFTEAFF. V is TRBV19 and J is TRBJ1-1; 11 bases line up with TRBD1. The trim removed 1 base at V and 5 bases at J, leaving 3 bases unmatched. The CDR3 totals 15 residues. From germline, CDR1 is LNHDA and CDR2 SQIVND (reference sequence).

This chain's CDR3 is CASSLEATGNTIYF. CDR3 bases: TGTGCCAGCAGCTTGGAAGCTACTGGAAACACCATATATTTT. This chain links TRBV5-5 with TRBJ1-3; D not resolved. Trimming shortened V by 0 bases and J by 2 bases, and 6 bases separated the two germline ends. CDR1 SGHKS and CDR2 YYEKEE come from the germline V gene (reference sequence). The CDR3 has 14 amino acids.

The gene calls are TRBV5-1 and TRBJ2-7; 11 bases match TRBD1. Germline values: CDR1 SGHRS, CDR2 YFSETQ. This CDR3 is built from 14 residues. The V and J ends lost 4 bases and 3 bases, in that order; junction bases with no gene match: 3. The CDR3 loop reads CASSPGQGDYEQYF. CDR3 sequence (DNA): TGCGCCAGCAGCCCGGGACAGGGGGACTACGAGCAGTACTTC.

The chain joins TRBV5-5 to TRBJ2-1; TRBD1 is a possible D gene (6 bases). The CDR3 has 14 amino acids. Germline assignment: CDR1 SGHKS and CDR2 YYEKEE (reference sequence). V lost 0 bases and J 4 bases, leaving 8 bases between the germline ends. CDR3 nucleotide sequence: TGTGCCAGCAGCTTGGGGACAGTATACAATGAGCAGTTCTTC. This encodes CASSLGTVYNEQFF.

The rearrangement uses TRBV29-1 and TRBJ2-1; 12 bases match TRBD2. The CDR3 has 14 amino acids. CDR1 is SQVTM and CDR2 is ANQGSEA in the germline V gene. Trimming cost V 1 base and J 8 bases; bases outside gene matches: 3. CDR3 in amino acids: CSVEGLAGVDEQFF. CDR3 bases: TGCAGCGTTGAAGGACTAGCGGGGGTGGATGAGCAGTTCTTC.

V and J are TRBV18 and TRBJ1-3, with 7 bases that match TRBD1. V gave up 3 bases and J gave up 0 bases; unmatched junction bases: 5. The CDR3 spans 16 residues. Germline CDR1 KGHSH, CDR2 LQKENI. The chain's CDR3 is CASSPQGTASGNTIYF. Written as DNA, the CDR3 is TGTGCCAGCTCACCGCAAGGGACAGCCTCTGGAAACACCATATATTTT.

The chain employs TRBV10-2 and TRBJ2-3, with 10 bases that match TRBD2. The CDR3 spans 17 residues. Germline V lookup: CDR1 WSHSY, CDR2 SAAADI. V gave up 9 bases and J gave up 2 bases; unmatched junction bases: 14. The CDR3 spells CARRDIRLAGYTDTQYF. In DNA, the CDR3 is TGCGCCAGGAGAGACATAAGACTAGCGGGTTACACAGATACGCAGTATTTT.

The chain links TRBV9 to TRBJ1-6; the match to TRBD1 covers 9 bases. Germline CDR1 and CDR2: SGDLS and YYNGEE. The CDR3 is 17 amino acids. V was pared by 4 bases and J by 4 bases, with 9 bases of the junction left unmatched. The CDR3 DNA follows: TGTGCCAGCAGCATTCATCGGGACAGGGCATATAATTCACCCCTCCACTTT. Its translation is CASSIHRDRAYNSPLHF.

The chain joins TRBV7-8 to TRBJ1-5, with D perhaps TRBD1 (6 bases). The CDR3 is 16 amino acids. Trimming took off 0 bases at V and 5 bases at J, with 14 bases between the two ends. In germline, CDR1 is SGHVS, CDR2 FQNEAQ. The CDR3 DNA follows: TGTGCCAGCAGCTTAGCTGTCGGGGGGCCCTATCAGCCCCAGCATTTT. Its protein product is CASSLAVGGPYQPQHF.

This clone was seen a few times. V gene TRBV4-2 combines with J gene TRBJ2-5; D possibly corresponds to TRBD2 (5 bases). V gave up 0 bases and J gave up 0 bases, with 14 bases separating them. Germline loops: CDR1 LGHNA, CDR2 YNFKEQ. The CDR3 length is 17 residues. The CDR3 protein is CASSQDLTGWDQETQYF. The CDR3 DNA is TGTGCCAGCAGCCAAGATCTTACGGGATGGGACCAAGAGACCCAGTACTTC.

This chain connects TRBV19 to TRBJ1-2, with a weak D call TRBD1 (5 bases). Germline CDR1 LNHDA, CDR2 SQIVND (reference sequence). Trimming pared 1 base from V and 2 bases from J, leaving 8 bases between. The CDR3 covers 14 residues. CDR3 in DNA: TGTGCCAGTAGTATAGGCCCAGGGAACTATGGCTACACCTTC. Its protein product is CASSIGPGNYGYTF.